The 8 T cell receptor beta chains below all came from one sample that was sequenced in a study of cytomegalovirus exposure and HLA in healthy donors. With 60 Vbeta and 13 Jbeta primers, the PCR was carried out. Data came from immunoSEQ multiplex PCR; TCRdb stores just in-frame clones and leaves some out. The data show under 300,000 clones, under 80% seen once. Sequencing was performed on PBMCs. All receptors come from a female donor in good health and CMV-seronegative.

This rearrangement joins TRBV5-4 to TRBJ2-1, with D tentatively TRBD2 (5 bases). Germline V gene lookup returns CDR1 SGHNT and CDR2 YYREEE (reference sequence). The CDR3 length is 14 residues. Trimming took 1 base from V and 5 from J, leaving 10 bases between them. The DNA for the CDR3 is TGTGCCAGCAGCTTGACTTGGGGAGACAATGAGCAGTTCTTC. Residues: CASSLTWGDNEQFF.

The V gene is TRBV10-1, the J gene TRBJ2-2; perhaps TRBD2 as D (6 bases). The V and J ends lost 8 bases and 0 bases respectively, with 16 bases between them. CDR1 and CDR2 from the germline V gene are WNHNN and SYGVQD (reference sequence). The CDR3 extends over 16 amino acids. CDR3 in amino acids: CASQSGGSANTGELFF. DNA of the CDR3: TGCGCCAGCCAGTCTGGAGGGAGCGCGAACACCGGGGAGCTGTTTTTT.

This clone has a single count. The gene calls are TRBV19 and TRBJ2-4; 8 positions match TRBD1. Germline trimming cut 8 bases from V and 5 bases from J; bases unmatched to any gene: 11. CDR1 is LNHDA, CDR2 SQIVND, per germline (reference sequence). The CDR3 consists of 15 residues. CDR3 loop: CASGADSGGQNIQYF. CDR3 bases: TGTGCCAGTGGCGCGGATTCAGGGGGCCAAAACATTCAGTACTTC.

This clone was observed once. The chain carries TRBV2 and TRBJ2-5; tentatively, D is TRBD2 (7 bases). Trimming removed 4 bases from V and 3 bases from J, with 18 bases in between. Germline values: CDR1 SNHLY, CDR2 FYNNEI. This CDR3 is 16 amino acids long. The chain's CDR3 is CASSGGRGEQEETQYF. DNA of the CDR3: TGTGCCAGCAGTGGGGGGAGGGGGGAGCAAGAAGAGACCCAGTACTTC. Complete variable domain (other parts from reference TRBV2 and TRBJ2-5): EPEVTQTPSHQVTQMGQEVILRCVPISNHLYFYWYRQILGQKVEFLVSFYNNEISEKSEIFDDQFSVERPDGSNFTLKIRSTKLEDSAMYFCASSGGRGEQEETQYFGPGTRLLVL.

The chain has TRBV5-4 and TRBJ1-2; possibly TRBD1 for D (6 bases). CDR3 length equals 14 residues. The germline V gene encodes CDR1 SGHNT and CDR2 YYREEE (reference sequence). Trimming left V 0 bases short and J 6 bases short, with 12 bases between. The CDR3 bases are TGTGCCAGCAGCTTGGTGGCAGGGGCGGATGGCTACACCTTC. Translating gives CASSLVAGADGYTF.

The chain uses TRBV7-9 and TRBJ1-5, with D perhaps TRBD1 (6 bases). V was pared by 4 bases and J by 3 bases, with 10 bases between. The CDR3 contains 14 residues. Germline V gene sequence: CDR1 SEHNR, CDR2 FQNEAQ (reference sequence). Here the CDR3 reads CASSSDSFNQPQHF. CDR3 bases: TGTGCCAGCAGCTCGGACAGTTTCAATCAGCCCCAGCATTTT.

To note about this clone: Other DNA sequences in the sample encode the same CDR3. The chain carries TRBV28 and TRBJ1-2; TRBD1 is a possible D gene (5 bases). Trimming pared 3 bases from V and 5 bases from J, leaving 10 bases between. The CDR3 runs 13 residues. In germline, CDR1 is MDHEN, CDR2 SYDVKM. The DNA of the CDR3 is TGTGCCAGCAGTTTTGGGGGGGGTTATGGCTACACCTTC. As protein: CASSFGGGYGYTF.

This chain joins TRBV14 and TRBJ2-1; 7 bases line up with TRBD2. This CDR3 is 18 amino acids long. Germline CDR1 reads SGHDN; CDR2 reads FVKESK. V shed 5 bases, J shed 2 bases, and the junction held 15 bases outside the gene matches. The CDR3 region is CASSDHLGASGPYNEQFF. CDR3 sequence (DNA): TGTGCCAGCAGCGACCACCTTGGGGCTAGCGGCCCCTACAATGAGCAGTTCTTC.